This T cell receptor beta chain was documented in a study of human T cells and chemical hapten exposure. Germline CDR1 GTSNPN, CDR2 SVGIG (reference sequence). The CDR3 spans 12 residues. Deletions cut 5 bases from V and 7 bases from J, with 12 bases between. In the original analysis: The number of TCRs in each sample had a median of roughly 100,000 and spanned 23,224 to 690,600. TCRdb analysed the RACE reads with MiXCR anew, one entry per CDR3 protein. TCRdb assigned the V and J calls; the authors' analysis was not used. The sample records 84,000 or so distinct CDR3 sequences, more than 9% being singletons. Time point here: patch test 1, 2 weeks after DPC sensitization. Treatment meaning: therapeutic diphenylcyclopropenone sensitization with weekly scalp DPC.

This chain connects TRBV30 to TRBJ2-1; no reliable D call. This clonotype was sampled from a man aged 40-50 years with alopecia areata. Some clones in this sample may be carry-over from other donors' samples. Sequencing used whole blood, obtained in connection with sensitization to the hapten diphenylcyclopropenone (DPC). The CDR3 bases are TGTGCCTGGGCACTCCCCCCGAATGAGCAGTTCTTC. Its protein is CAWALPPNEQFF.